This T cell receptor (beta chain) was identified during a study of cytomegalovirus exposure and HLA in healthy donors. PCR primers comprised 60 Vbeta and 13 Jbeta primers. TCRdb's copy holds only in-frame clones and misses some; the assay was immunoSEQ multiplex PCR. This table holds around 70,000 clones, roughly four fifths found once. Remarks on this clone: Its target is not known.

V was clipped by 1 base and J by 2 bases; unmatched bases: 8. The CDR3 extends over 19 amino acids. CDR1 is LNHDA and CDR2 is SQIVND in the germline V gene (reference sequence). Study-wide points: The productive fraction for most TCR beta V segments was about 87% or about 30% in an earlier analysis. Analyzed later, most CMV-associated TCR beta chains appeared HLA-restricted. Investigators reported 150 to 200 TCR beta chains as tied to cytomegalovirus. A few CMV-associated chains proved CMV antigen-specific in vitro.

This chain links TRBV19 with TRBJ2-6; 10 bases fit TRBD1. This sequence originates from a human donor in good health. The specimen was PBMCs. This chain's CDR3 is CASSIAFGQGVTGANVLTF. DNA of the CDR3: TGTGCCAGTAGTATAGCCTTCGGACAGGGGGTTACTGGGGCCAACGTCCTGACTTTC.